The 29 T cell receptor beta chains below all came from one sample that was sequenced in a study of Ad26.COV2.S vaccination and SARS-CoV-2 variants. TCRdb's table, derived via immunoSEQ multiplex PCR, lists solely in-frame clones and lacks some. The sample holds hundreds of thousands of clones, roughly 90% seen once. The treatment here: around 19 received Ad26.COV2.S at low or high dose, single or two shots; several received placebo; per-sample allocation not given. Specimen acquisition occurred on day 63 following the initial vaccine or placebo injection. The sample was peripheral blood, taken in a trial of Ad26.COV2.S vaccine versus placebo. The receptors originated from a person between 18 and 65 years old who received the Ad26.COV2.S COVID-19 vaccine or a placebo.

V usage is TRBV4-2 and J usage is TRBJ2-3; the match to TRBD2 covers 9 bases. The CDR3 has 16 residues. CDR1 and CDR2 (germline): LGHNA, YNFKEQ. V dropped 0 bases and J dropped 5; count of bases not matched to a gene: 6. Here the CDR3 reads CASSQDRQLAGDTQYF. The CDR3 nucleotides are TGTGCCAGCAGCCAAGATAGGCAACTAGCGGGAGATACGCAGTATTTT.

The chain employs TRBV30 and TRBJ1-5; D perhaps matches TRBD1 (6 bases). Trimming removed 0 bases at V and 4 bases at J, with 13 bases between. Germline V gene data show CDR1 as GTSNPN and CDR2 as SVGIG (reference sequence). This CDR3 has 15 residues. CDR3 in amino acids: CAWSVRGTINQPQHF. The CDR3 coding sequence is TGTGCCTGGAGTGTACGGGGGACAATAAATCAGCCCCAGCATTTT.

The rearrangement links TRBV29-1 to TRBJ2-1, with D maybe TRBD2 (5 bases). Germline V gene lookup returns CDR1 SQVTM and CDR2 ANQGSEA. There are 13 residues in the CDR3. The germline V and J ends were trimmed by 7 bases and 4 bases, with 14 bases remaining between them. CDR3 sequence (DNA): TGCAGCGCCGGGGAAATCCCGTACAATGAGCAGTTCTTC. Translation gives CSAGEIPYNEQFF.

This clone was seen a single time. This chain connects TRBV4-2 to TRBJ2-7, with D perhaps being TRBD1 or TRBD2 (5 bases each). Germline CDR1 is LGHNA and CDR2 is YNFKEQ. V shed 0 bases and J shed 3 bases, with 12 bases lying between them. The CDR3 is 15 amino acids. The CDR3 DNA follows: TGTGCCAGCAGCCAAGAAGGGACGAAGCACTACGAGCAGTACTTC. It specifies CASSQEGTKHYEQYF.

The V and J genes are TRBV2 and TRBJ2-1, with D possibly TRBD2 on 6 matching bases. Trimming took 7 bases from V and 12 from J, leaving 13 bases between them. This CDR3 has 11 residues. Germline V CDR1 and CDR2: SNHLY, FYNNEI. CDR3 in DNA: TGTGCCAGCACCGAAGGAGGGCCGCAGTTCTTC. It translates to CASTEGGPQFF.

A single count supports this clone. The rearrangement uses TRBV30 and TRBJ1-2; tentative D call: TRBD1 (5 bases). The V and J ends lost 3 bases and 5 bases respectively, with 10 bases between them. CDR3 length equals 12 residues. Germline V CDR1 and CDR2: GTSNPN, SVGIG (reference sequence). The CDR3 reads CAWSGREYGYTF. CDR3 sequence (DNA): TGTGCCTGGAGCGGCAGGGAGTATGGCTACACCTTC.

Concerning this clone: This specimen includes other DNA sequences encoding the same CDR3. This rearrangement joins TRBV7-2 to TRBJ2-5; D is ambiguous. Deletions cut 1 base from V and 1 base from J, with 7 bases between. The CDR3 covers 14 residues. Germline V gives CDR1 SGHTA, CDR2 FQGNSA. The CDR3 DNA follows: TGTGCCAGCAGCTTAGGGGGATTCCAAGAGACCCAGTACTTC. Protein: CASSLGGFQETQYF. The full variable domain, with the rest looked up from reference TRBV7-2 and TRBJ2-5, is GAGVSQSPSNKVTEKGKDVELRCDPISGHTALYWYRQSLGQGLEFLIYFQGNSAPDKSGLPSDRFSAERTGGSVSTLTIQRTQQEDSAVYLCASSLGGFQETQYFGPGTRLLVL.

The rearrangement uses TRBV11-2 and TRBJ2-1; D gene ambiguous. Deletions cut 1 base from V and 10 bases from J, with 8 bases between. The CDR3 is 12 residues long. Germline V gives CDR1 SGHAT, CDR2 FQNNGV. The CDR3 DNA follows: TGTGCCAGCAGCTTAGGAACGCGCGAGCAGTTCTTC. Its translation: CASSLGTREQFF.

V is TRBV29-1 and J is TRBJ2-7; a possible D gene is TRBD2 (5 bases). From germline, CDR1 is SQVTM and CDR2 ANQGSEA. Trimming pared 5 bases from V and 7 bases from J, leaving 18 bases between. This CDR3 has 13 residues. For the CDR3, the DNA is TGCAGCGTTTTTCTGGGCGGGCTGGCTGAGCAGTACTTC. Translated, it gives CSVFLGGLAEQYF.

The chain uses TRBV30 and TRBJ2-7; maybe TRBD1 (5 bases). The V end lost 2 bases, the J end lost 6 bases, and 17 bases lay between the germline ends. The CDR3 contains 14 residues. Germline V gene sequence: CDR1 GTSNPN, CDR2 SVGIG (reference sequence). This CDR3 is CAWSLAGSLSEQYF. The CDR3 DNA sequence: TGTGCCTGGAGTCTGGCAGGGTCACTTTCCGAGCAGTACTTC.

This clone was found a few times. This sequence joins TRBV9 and TRBJ1-2; 8 nucleotides agree with TRBD1. Germline V gene lookup returns CDR1 SGDLS and CDR2 YYNGEE. The ends lost 4 bases at V and 4 bases at J; junction bases unmatched: 6. The CDR3 is 14 residues long. The DNA of the CDR3 is TGTGCCAGCAGCCCCACAGGGGGGAGCTATGGCTACACCTTC. It codes for CASSPTGGSYGYTF.

This chain joins TRBV24-1 and TRBJ2-7; the match to TRBD1 covers 9 bases. J lost 5 bases, V lost 7 bases, and 8 bases had no gene match. From germline, CDR1 is KGHDR and CDR2 SFDVKD. This CDR3 is built from 14 residues. The CDR3 nucleotides are TGTGCCACCAGCAAACCGGGACAGGGTAACGAGCAGTACTTC. Amino acids: CATSKPGQGNEQYF.

The chain employs TRBV7-6 and TRBJ1-1; D possibly corresponds to TRBD1 (5 bases). Germline V lookup: CDR1 SGHVS, CDR2 FNYEAQ. V lost 1 base and J 2 bases, leaving 11 bases between the germline ends. This CDR3 region has 15 residues. The CDR3: CASSLVAGLNTEAFF. CDR3 in DNA: TGTGCCAGCAGCTTAGTGGCGGGGCTCAACACTGAAGCTTTCTTT.

This chain uses TRBV29-1 with TRBJ2-2, with 12 bases lining up with TRBD2. Germline CDR1 is SQVTM and CDR2 is ANQGSEA. V lost 4 bases to trimming and J lost 4 bases; unmatched junction nucleotides: 7. This CDR3 has 16 residues. This CDR3 reads CSVGRLAGESTGELFF. DNA for the CDR3: TGCAGCGTTGGGAGACTAGCGGGAGAGAGCACCGGGGAGCTGTTTTTT.

With respect to this clone: Other nucleotide sequences from this sample produce the same CDR3. The genes are TRBV6-5 and TRBJ1-4; TRBD1 agrees at 7 bases. Germline V lookup: CDR1 MNHEY, CDR2 SVGAGI. V was pared by 5 bases and J by 0 bases, with 3 bases of the junction left unmatched. This CDR3 is built from 15 residues. The CDR3 bases are TGTGCCAGCAGTAAGCAGGGGGCAACTAATGAAAAACTGTTTTTT. It yields the protein CASSKQGATNEKLFF.

A remark on this clone: The identical CDR3 is also encoded by other nucleotide sequences in the sample. The rearrangement links TRBV9 to TRBJ2-1, with TRBD2 matching over 9 bases. This CDR3 contains 15 residues. The J segment lost 4 bases and the V segment lost 0 bases, leaving 2 bases of the junction unmatched. Looked up from germline, CDR1 is SGDLS and CDR2 is YYNGEE. The CDR3 region is CASSVGLAEYNEQFF. The DNA for the CDR3 is TGTGCCAGCAGCGTAGGACTAGCGGAGTACAATGAGCAGTTCTTC. The full variable domain, rest sourced from reference TRBV9 and TRBJ2-1, is DSGVTQTPKHLITATGQRVTLRCSPRSGDLSVYWYQQSLDQGLQFLIQYYNGEERAKGNILERFSAQQFPDLHSELNLSSLELGDSALYFCASSVGLAEYNEQFFGPGTRLTVL.

The chain combines TRBV5-1 with TRBJ2-1; maybe TRBD2 (6 bases). CDR1 and CDR2 (germline): SGHRS, YFSETQ. Trimming stripped 4 bases from V and 5 bases from J, with 19 bases between. The CDR3 totals 16 residues. The CDR3 sequence is CASSGMGLQSDNEQFF. CDR3 nucleotides: TGCGCCAGCAGCGGGATGGGACTCCAGTCGGACAATGAGCAGTTCTTC.

The V call is TRBV4-3, the J call TRBJ2-3, with D possibly matching TRBD1 (5 bases). Germline assignment: CDR1 LGHNA and CDR2 YSLEER. Trimming shortened V by 4 bases and J by 4 bases, and 9 bases separated the two germline ends. CDR3 length: 13 residues. The chain's CDR3 is CASSLGRADTQYF. CDR3 coding DNA: TGCGCCAGCAGCCTGGGGCGAGCAGATACGCAGTATTTT.

V is TRBV30 and J is TRBJ1-1; TRBD1 matches 7 bases. The V gene end was trimmed by 3 bases and the J gene end by 1 base; junction bases not matched to a gene: 2. The CDR3 runs 13 residues. Per germline, CDR1 GTSNPN and CDR2 SVGIG (reference sequence). The CDR3 region has the DNA TGTGCCTGGAGGTACAGGGGGAACACTGAAGCTTTCTTT. Its translation: CAWRYRGNTEAFF.

The genes are TRBV6-2 or TRBV6-3 and TRBJ2-1; weak D call: TRBD1 (6 bases). CDR1 is MNHEY and CDR2 is SVGEGT in the germline V gene. The CDR3 covers 15 residues. V lost 6 bases, J lost 0 bases, and 12 bases lay in between. The CDR3: CASSFGQSSYNEQFF. In DNA, the CDR3 is TGTGCCAGCAGCTTCGGACAGAGCTCCTACAATGAGCAGTTCTTC.

Turning to this clone: This sample also contains other DNA sequences that code for the same CDR3. The chain joins TRBV5-4 to TRBJ2-7, with TRBD2 matching over 13 bases. The CDR3 is 15 residues long. Trimming removed 3 bases from V and 2 bases from J; junction bases left unmatched: 2. The V gene's germline CDR1 is SGHNT and CDR2 YYREEE (reference sequence). In nucleotides, the CDR3 is TGTGCCAGCAGCTCCGGACTAGCGGGAGCCTACGAGCAGTACTTC. It specifies CASSSGLAGAYEQYF. Full variable domain (remainder filled in from reference TRBV5-4 and TRBJ2-7): ETGVTQSPTHLIKTRGQQVTLRCSSQSGHNTVSWYQQALGQGPQFIFQYYREEENGRGNFPPRFSGLQFPNYSSELNVNALELDDSALYLCASSSGLAGAYEQYFGPGTRLTVT.

The chain has TRBV7-3 and TRBJ1-2; D remains unclear. The CDR3 is 13 residues long. Trimming cost V 2 bases and J 2 bases, with 6 bases left between them. The germline V gene encodes CDR1 SGHTA and CDR2 FQGTGA. As DNA, the CDR3 is TGTGCCAGCAGCTTAGACTGGAACTATGGCTACACCTTC. This sequence encodes CASSLDWNYGYTF.

V is TRBV29-1 and J is TRBJ2-1; 7 positions match TRBD1. Germline V gene data show CDR1 as SQVTM and CDR2 as ANQGSEA. V dropped 4 bases and J dropped 4; count of bases not matched to a gene: 7. The CDR3 sequence is 14 residues long. CDR3: CSVAASGGYNEQFF. In DNA form, the CDR3 reads TGCAGCGTTGCCGCGTCAGGGGGATACAATGAGCAGTTCTTC.

As for this clone: This sample also contains other DNA sequences that code for the same CDR3. This chain connects TRBV7-9 to TRBJ1-1; D gene ambiguous. Germline V gives CDR1 SEHNR, CDR2 FQNEAQ (reference sequence). Deletions cut 5 bases from V and 1 base from J, with 8 bases between. CDR3 length: 13 residues. CDR3 sequence reads: CASSLEGNTEAFF. The DNA of the CDR3 is TGTGCCAGCAGCCTTGAGGGGAACACTGAAGCTTTCTTT.

The gene calls are TRBV18 and TRBJ2-5, with 7 nucleotides matching TRBD1. This CDR3 contains 14 residues. CDR1 is KGHSH and CDR2 is LQKENI in the germline V gene. The V and J ends lost 2 bases and 5 bases, in that order; junction bases with no gene match: 5. The DNA of the CDR3 is TGTGCCAGCTCACCAACTGGACAGGCGGAGACCCAGTACTTC. This translates into CASSPTGQAETQYF.

The chain carries TRBV5-8 and TRBJ1-5; TRBD1 is a possible D gene (5 bases). V gave up 2 bases and J gave up 0 bases, with 21 bases separating them. CDR3 length: 19 residues. Germline assignment: CDR1 SGHTS and CDR2 YDEGEE. CDR3 sequence: CASSFWGRAISGSNQPQHF. Here the CDR3 DNA reads TGTGCCAGCAGCTTTTGGGGCAGGGCGATCTCGGGTAGCAATCAGCCCCAGCATTTT.

The chain employs TRBV19 and TRBJ1-4; D is undetermined. Germline assignment: CDR1 LNHDA and CDR2 SQIVND (reference sequence). The CDR3 consists of 15 residues. Trimming shortened V by 0 bases and J by 5 bases, and 10 bases separated the two germline ends. The CDR3 region has the DNA TGTGCCAGTAGTATAGATCGAGAGTGGAATGAAAAACTGTTTTTT. Its protein product is CASSIDREWNEKLFF.

In this sample, this clone turned up a few times. The chain links TRBV7-2 to TRBJ1-3, with D perhaps matching TRBD1 (6 bases). Trimming shortened V by 1 base and J by 4 bases, and 11 bases separated the two germline ends. CDR3 length: 15 residues. Per the germline V gene, CDR1 is SGHTA and CDR2 is FQGNSA. The CDR3 loop reads CASSLVGAQGNTIYF. Here the CDR3 DNA reads TGTGCCAGCAGCTTAGTGGGGGCGCAGGGAAACACCATATATTTT. The entire variable domain, with the rest obtained from reference TRBV7-2 and TRBJ1-3, is as follows: GAGVSQSPSNKVTEKGKDVELRCDPISGHTALYWYRQSLGQGLEFLIYFQGNSAPDKSGLPSDRFSAERTGGSVSTLTIQRTQQEDSAVYLCASSLVGAQGNTIYFGEGSWLTVV.

Comment on this clone: The sample contains more than one DNA sequence encoding this CDR3. DNA of the CDR3: TGTGCCACCAGCAGAGAGGGACAGGGCTACAATGAGCAGTTCTTC. As protein: CATSREGQGYNEQFF. The rearrangement links TRBV15 to TRBJ2-1, with 9 nucleotides matching TRBD1. Germline loops: CDR1 LNHNV, CDR2 YYDKDF (reference sequence). The CDR3 length is 15 residues. After removal of 0 bases from V and 3 bases from J, the junction contained 0 bases not matched to a gene.